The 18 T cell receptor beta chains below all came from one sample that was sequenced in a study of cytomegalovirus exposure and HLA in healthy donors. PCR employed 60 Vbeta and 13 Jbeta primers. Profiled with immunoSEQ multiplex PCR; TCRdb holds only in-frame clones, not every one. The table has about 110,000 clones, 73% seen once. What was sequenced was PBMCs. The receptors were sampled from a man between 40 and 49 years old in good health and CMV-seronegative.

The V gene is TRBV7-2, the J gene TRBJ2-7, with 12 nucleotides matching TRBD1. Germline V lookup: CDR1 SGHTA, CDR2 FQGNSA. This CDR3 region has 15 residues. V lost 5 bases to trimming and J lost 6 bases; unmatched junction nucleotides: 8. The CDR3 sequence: CASSPGTGGFREQYF. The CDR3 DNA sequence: TGTGCCAGCAGCCCCGGGACAGGGGGCTTTCGCGAGCAGTACTTC. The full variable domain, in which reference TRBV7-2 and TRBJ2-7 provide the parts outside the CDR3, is GAGVSQSPSNKVTEKGKDVELRCDPISGHTALYWYRQSLGQGLEFLIYFQGNSAPDKSGLPSDRFSAERTGGSVSTLTIQRTQQEDSAVYLCASSPGTGGFREQYFGPGTRLTVT.

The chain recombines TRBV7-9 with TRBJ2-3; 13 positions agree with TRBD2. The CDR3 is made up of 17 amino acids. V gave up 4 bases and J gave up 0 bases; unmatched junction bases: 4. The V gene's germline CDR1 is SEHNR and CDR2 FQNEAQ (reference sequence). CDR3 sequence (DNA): TGTGCCAGCAGCTCTGGACTAGCGGGAGATAGCACAGATACGCAGTATTTT. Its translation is CASSSGLAGDSTDTQYF.

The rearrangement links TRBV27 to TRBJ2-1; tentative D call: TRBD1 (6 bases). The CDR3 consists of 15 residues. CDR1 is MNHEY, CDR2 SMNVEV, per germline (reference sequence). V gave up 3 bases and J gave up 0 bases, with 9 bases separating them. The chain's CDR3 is CASSFGQLSYNEQFF. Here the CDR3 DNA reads TGTGCCAGCAGTTTTGGACAGCTCTCCTACAATGAGCAGTTCTTC.

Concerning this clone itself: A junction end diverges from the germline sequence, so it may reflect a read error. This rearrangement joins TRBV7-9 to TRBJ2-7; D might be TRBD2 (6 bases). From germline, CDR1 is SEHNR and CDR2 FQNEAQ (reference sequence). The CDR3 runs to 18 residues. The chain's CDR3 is CSSSSTSAGLSRGYEQYF. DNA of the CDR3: TGTTCCAGCAGCTCTACATCCGCAGGCCTATCGCGGGGCTACGAGCAGTACTTC.

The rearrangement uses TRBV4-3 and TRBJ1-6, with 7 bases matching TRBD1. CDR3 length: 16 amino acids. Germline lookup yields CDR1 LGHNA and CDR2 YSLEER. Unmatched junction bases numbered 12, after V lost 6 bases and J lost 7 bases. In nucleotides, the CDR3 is TGCGCCAGCAGACCCGACAGGGTAGGAGGGAATTCACCCCTCCACTTT. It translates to CASRPDRVGGNSPLHF.

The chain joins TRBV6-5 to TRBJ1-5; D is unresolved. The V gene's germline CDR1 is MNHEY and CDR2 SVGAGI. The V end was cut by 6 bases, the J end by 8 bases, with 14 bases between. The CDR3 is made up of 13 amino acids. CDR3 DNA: TGTGCCAGCAGCCTCGGACGGGAAAAGCCCCAGCATTTT. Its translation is CASSLGREKPQHF.

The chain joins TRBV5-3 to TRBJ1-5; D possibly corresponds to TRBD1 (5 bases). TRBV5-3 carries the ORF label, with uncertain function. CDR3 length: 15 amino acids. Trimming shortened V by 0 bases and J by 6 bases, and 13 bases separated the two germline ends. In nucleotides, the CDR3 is TGTGCCAGAAGCTTGGCCGGGGGTAGGAGTCAGCCCCAGCATTTT. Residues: CARSLAGGRSQPQHF.

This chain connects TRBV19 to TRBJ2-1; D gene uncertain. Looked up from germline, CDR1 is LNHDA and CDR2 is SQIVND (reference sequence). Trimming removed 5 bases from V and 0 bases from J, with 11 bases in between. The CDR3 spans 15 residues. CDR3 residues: CASSRGDGSYNEQFF. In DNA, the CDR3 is TGTGCCAGTAGTCGCGGTGACGGCTCCTACAATGAGCAGTTCTTC.

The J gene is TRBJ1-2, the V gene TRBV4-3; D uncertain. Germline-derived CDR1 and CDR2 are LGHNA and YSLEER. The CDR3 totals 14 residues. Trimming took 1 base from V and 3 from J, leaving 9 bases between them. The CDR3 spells CASSQGTDYYGYTF. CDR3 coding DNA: TGCGCCAGCAGCCAAGGAACGGACTACTATGGCTACACCTTC.

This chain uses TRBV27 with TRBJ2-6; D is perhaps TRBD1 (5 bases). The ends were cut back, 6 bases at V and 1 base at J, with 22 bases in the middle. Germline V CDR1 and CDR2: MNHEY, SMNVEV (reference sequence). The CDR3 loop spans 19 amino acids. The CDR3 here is CASSGSDSPSLSGANVLTF. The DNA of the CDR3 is TGTGCCAGCAGCGGATCTGACAGTCCGTCCCTGTCTGGGGCCAACGTCCTGACTTTC.

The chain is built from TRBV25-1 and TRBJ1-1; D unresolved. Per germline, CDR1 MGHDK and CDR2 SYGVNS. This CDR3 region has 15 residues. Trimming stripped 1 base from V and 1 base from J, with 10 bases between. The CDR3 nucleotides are TGTGCCAGCAGTGAATCGAGTTGGGCGAACACTGAAGCTTTCTTT. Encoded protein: CASSESSWANTEAFF.

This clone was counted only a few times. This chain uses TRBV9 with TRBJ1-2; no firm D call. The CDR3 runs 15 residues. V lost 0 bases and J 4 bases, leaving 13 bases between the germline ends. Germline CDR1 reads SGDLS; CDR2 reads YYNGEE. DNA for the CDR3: TGTGCCAGCAGCGTAGGGGAGGGAGATCTCTATGGCTACACCTTC. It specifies CASSVGEGDLYGYTF.

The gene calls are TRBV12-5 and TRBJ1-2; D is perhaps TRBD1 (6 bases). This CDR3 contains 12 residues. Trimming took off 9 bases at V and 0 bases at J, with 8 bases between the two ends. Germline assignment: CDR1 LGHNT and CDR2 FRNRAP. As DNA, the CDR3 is TGTGCTAGGAGGGACACTAACTATGGCTACACCTTC. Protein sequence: CARRDTNYGYTF.

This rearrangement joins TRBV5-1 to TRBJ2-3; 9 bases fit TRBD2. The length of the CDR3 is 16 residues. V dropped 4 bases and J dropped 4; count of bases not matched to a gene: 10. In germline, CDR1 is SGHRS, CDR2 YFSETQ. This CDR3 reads CASSELGGGAPDTQYF. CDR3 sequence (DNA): TGCGCCAGCAGCGAGCTGGGCGGGGGGGCCCCAGATACGCAGTATTTT.

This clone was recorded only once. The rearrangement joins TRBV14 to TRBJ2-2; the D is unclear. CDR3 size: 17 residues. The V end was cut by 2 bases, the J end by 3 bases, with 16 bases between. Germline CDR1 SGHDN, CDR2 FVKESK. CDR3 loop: CASSQKSWYTDTGELFF. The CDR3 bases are TGTGCCAGCAGCCAAAAGTCCTGGTATACGGACACCGGGGAGCTGTTTTTT.

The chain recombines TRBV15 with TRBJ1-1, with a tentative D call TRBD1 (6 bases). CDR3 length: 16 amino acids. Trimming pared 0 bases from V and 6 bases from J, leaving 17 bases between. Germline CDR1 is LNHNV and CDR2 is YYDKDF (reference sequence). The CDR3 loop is CATSRDLMGAAPEAFF. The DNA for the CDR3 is TGTGCCACCAGCAGAGACCTAATGGGGGCCGCCCCTGAAGCTTTCTTT.

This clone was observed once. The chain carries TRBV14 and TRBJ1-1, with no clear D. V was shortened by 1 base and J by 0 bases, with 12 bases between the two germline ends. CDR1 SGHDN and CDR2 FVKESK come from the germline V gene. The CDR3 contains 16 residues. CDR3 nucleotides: TGTGCCAGCAGCCAAGCCCCTCGACACCTGAACACTGAAGCTTTCTTT. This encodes CASSQAPRHLNTEAFF.

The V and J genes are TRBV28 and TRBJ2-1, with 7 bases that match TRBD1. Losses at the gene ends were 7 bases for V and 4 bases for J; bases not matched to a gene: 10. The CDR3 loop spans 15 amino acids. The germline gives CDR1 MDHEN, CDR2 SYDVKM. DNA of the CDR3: TGTGCCAGCACATTACCGGGACAGTCATACAATGAGCAGTTCTTC. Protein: CASTLPGQSYNEQFF.